This entry concerns a single T cell receptor (beta chain). The cohort comprised adults aged about 18 to 100 years residing in some 24 US areas. The record originates from a study of blood T cell repertoires in COVID-19. Study-level information: The origin of the acute and convalescent COVID-19 samples was the United States, Italy and Spain.

Libraries were prepared by immunoSEQ multiplex PCR; TCRdb keeps only in-frame clonotypes and omits some of them. The sample lists over 250,000 clones; about 90% were seen once. The V segment lost 1 base and the J segment 2 bases; nucleotides outside the gene matches: 4. This CDR3 comprises 15 residues. Germline CDR1 reads SGHTA; CDR2 reads FQGNSA. Sequencing was done on a sample of PBMCs or T cells enriched from blood (not recorded which). This receptor was identified in an older woman who had recovered from COVID-19. The chain joins TRBV7-2 to TRBJ2-7, with 8 bases aligning to TRBD2. The CDR3 DNA reads TGTGCCAGCAGCTTAGGTACCGGGAGGGCCTACGAGCAGTACTTC. The encoded protein is CASSLGTGRAYEQYF.